The 25 T cell receptor beta chains presented below share a single source sample, sequenced in a study of T cells after yellow fever vaccination. TCRdb analysed the 5' RACE reads with MiXCR anew, one entry per CDR3 protein. The sample yields 350,000 to 450,000 distinct CDR3 sequences, approximately 18% seen once. Source: PBMCs, taken before the yellow fever booster vaccination. The receptors were gathered from a man aged 18 to 29 who received the YFV17D yellow fever vaccine.

This sequence joins TRBV7-8 and TRBJ2-5; weak D call: TRBD1 (6 bases). The CDR3 is 16 residues long. V was shortened by 1 base and J by 5 bases, with 17 bases between the two germline ends. The V gene's germline CDR1 is SGHVS and CDR2 FQNEAQ. DNA for the CDR3: TGTGCCAGCAGCTTAGAGCGCCTACAGGGCAGGGAGACCCAGTACTTC. It is translated as CASSLERLQGRETQYF.

The genes are TRBV5-1 and TRBJ2-3; maybe TRBD2 (6 bases). Trimming removed 2 bases from V and 9 bases from J, with 16 bases in between. The CDR3 covers 14 residues. Germline V gene data show CDR1 as SGHRS and CDR2 as YFSETQ. The CDR3 is CASSFGTWGRTQYF. CDR3 nucleotides: TGCGCCAGCAGCTTCGGGACTTGGGGAAGGACGCAGTATTTT.

The chain joins TRBV29-1 to TRBJ2-7; TRBD1 aligns across 7 bases. CDR1 and CDR2 from the germline V gene are SQVTM and ANQGSEA. V was clipped by 4 bases and J by 7 bases; unmatched bases: 19. This CDR3 comprises 16 residues. CDR3: CSVVGQSISYELEQYF. In nucleotides, the CDR3 is TGCAGCGTTGTGGGACAGTCGATATCCTACGAATTGGAGCAGTACTTC.

This clonotype was observed a handful of times. The chain joins TRBV5-5 to TRBJ2-2, with D possibly TRBD1 on 5 matching bases. The germline gives CDR1 SGHKS, CDR2 YYEKEE (reference sequence). Trimming took 4 bases from V and 4 from J, leaving 8 bases between them. The CDR3 loop spans 13 amino acids. CDR3 protein: CASSIRVTGELFF. CDR3 DNA sequence: TGTGCCAGCAGCATCAGGGTCACCGGGGAGCTGTTTTTT.

In its sample, this clonotype was seen a few times. This chain connects TRBV10-3 to TRBJ2-7; D possibly corresponds to TRBD1 (5 bases). V lost 11 bases and J 0 bases, leaving 14 bases between the germline ends. Germline V gene lookup returns CDR1 ENHRY and CDR2 SYGVKD. This CDR3 contains 13 residues. CDR3 amino acids: CAASGPSSYEQYV. In DNA form, the CDR3 reads TGTGCCGCGTCAGGGCCGAGCTCCTACGAGCAGTACGTC.

This rearrangement joins TRBV20-1 to TRBJ1-5, with TRBD1 as a possible D gene (5 bases). The CDR3 is 12 residues long. V dropped 7 bases and J dropped 9 bases, with 16 bases sitting between them. Per the germline V gene, CDR1 is DFQATT and CDR2 is SNEGSKA (reference sequence). In nucleotides, the CDR3 is TGCAGTGTGGGGGACTCTCGGCCGCCCCAGCATTTT. Protein product: CSVGDSRPPQHF.

The rearrangement joins TRBV30 to TRBJ2-5; D is possibly TRBD2 (5 bases). The germline gives CDR1 GTSNPN, CDR2 SVGIG (reference sequence). This CDR3 is built from 11 residues. Trimming pared 5 bases from V and 3 bases from J, leaving 7 bases between. The CDR3 loop is CAWDYEETQYF. CDR3 nucleotides: TGTGCCTGGGACTATGAAGAGACCCAGTACTTC.

The chain employs TRBV4-1 and TRBJ1-2, with 8 bases aligning to TRBD1. CDR1 is MGHRA and CDR2 is YSYEKL in the germline V gene. This CDR3 is 15 amino acids long. J was trimmed by 4 bases and V by 5 bases; bases with no gene match: 9. CDR3 coding DNA: TGCGCCAGCAGCGGGAGACAGGGGATGGGCTATGGCTACACCTTC. As protein: CASSGRQGMGYGYTF.

The chain uses TRBV6-1 and TRBJ1-2, with D uncertain. The CDR3 consists of 10 residues. From germline, CDR1 is MNHNS and CDR2 SASEGT. Trimming took off 8 bases at V and 8 bases at J, with 9 bases between the two ends. The CDR3 here is CASSPGGYTF. CDR3 nucleotides: TGTGCCAGCTCCCCGGGGGGCTACACCTTC.

This clonotype has only a few counts. V gene TRBV3-1 combines with J gene TRBJ2-3; D ambiguous. CDR1 is LGHDT and CDR2 is YNNKEL in the germline V gene (reference sequence). The germline V and J ends were trimmed by 3 bases and 0 bases, with 13 bases remaining between them. This CDR3 has 16 residues. The CDR3 protein is CASSHLLGRSTDTQYF. CDR3 bases: TGTGCCAGCAGCCATCTTTTAGGGCGGAGCACAGATACGCAGTATTTT.

This chain links TRBV12-3 or TRBV12-4 with TRBJ1-2, with D possibly TRBD1 on 5 matching bases. This CDR3 contains 16 residues. Trimming took 2 bases from V and 3 from J, leaving 16 bases between them. CDR3 residues: CASSLSRAGIDYGYTF. In DNA form, the CDR3 reads TGTGCCAGCAGTTTATCCCGGGCAGGGATTGACTATGGCTACACCTTC.

The chain combines TRBV5-5 with TRBJ1-5; weak D call: TRBD1 (5 bases). V lost 4 bases, J lost 9 bases, and 14 bases lay in between. This CDR3 has 13 amino acids. The germline gives CDR1 SGHKS, CDR2 YYEKEE (reference sequence). CDR3 in amino acids: CASSEGSGGPQHF. In DNA form, the CDR3 reads TGTGCCAGCAGCGAAGGATCCGGGGGGCCCCAGCATTTT.

The chain joins TRBV4-3 to TRBJ2-6, with 9 bases identical to TRBD1. Per germline, CDR1 LGHNA and CDR2 YSLEER. CDR3 length: 16 residues. With 2 bases clipped from V and 2 bases from J, the junction kept 1 base outside the gene matches. CDR3 amino acids: CASSQWTGAGANVLTF. The CDR3 region has the DNA TGCGCCAGCAGCCAATGGACAGGGGCTGGGGCCAACGTCCTGACTTTC.

This clonotype has a handful of counts. The chain carries TRBV29-1 and TRBJ2-4, with a possible D match to TRBD1 (6 bases). The CDR3 totals 13 residues. V was trimmed by 5 bases and J by 2 bases, leaving 10 bases between them. The germline CDR1 and CDR2 sequences are SQVTM and ANQGSEA. CDR3 sequence: CSVRQVSKNIQYF. The CDR3 coding sequence is TGCAGCGTTAGACAGGTTTCCAAAAACATTCAGTACTTC.

The rearrangement uses TRBV12-3 or TRBV12-4 and TRBJ1-6; D uncertain. There are 14 residues in the CDR3. V gave up 1 base and J gave up 6 bases, with 7 bases separating them. The CDR3 loop is CASSLGSPNSPLHF. The CDR3 nucleotides read TGTGCCAGCAGTTTAGGCAGTCCTAATTCACCCCTCCACTTT.

There are a few counts of this clonotype. V and J are TRBV7-9 and TRBJ1-2, with a weak D call TRBD1 (6 bases). The V gene lost 2 bases and the J gene lost 6 bases, with 13 bases spanning the gap. The CDR3 length is 14 residues. In germline, CDR1 is SEHNR, CDR2 FQNEAQ (reference sequence). CDR3 region: CASSLRVGGDGYTF. CDR3 nucleotide sequence: TGTGCCAGCAGCTTACGTGTCGGGGGCGATGGCTACACCTTC.

The V and J genes are TRBV5-1 and TRBJ2-5; 10 positions match TRBD2. This CDR3 has 15 residues. Per germline, CDR1 SGHRS and CDR2 YFSETQ. The trim removed 1 base at V and 7 bases at J, leaving 7 bases unmatched. CDR3 sequence: CASSLFASGGGTQYF. CDR3 nucleotide sequence: TGCGCCAGCAGCTTGTTCGCTAGCGGGGGTGGGACCCAGTACTTC.

This clonotype was counted ten times or more. The rearrangement uses TRBV28 and TRBJ1-2; 9 bases are a match to TRBD1. The V gene end was trimmed by 5 bases and the J gene end by 5 bases; junction bases not matched to a gene: 3. The CDR3 sequence is 13 residues long. Germline V gene sequence: CDR1 MDHEN, CDR2 SYDVKM. In DNA form, the CDR3 reads TGTGCCAGCAGTCTACAGGGGGCTTATGGCTACACCTTC. Translation: CASSLQGAYGYTF.

The DNA of the CDR3 is TGTGCCAGCTCACCCCTCGAGGGTGGTACAGGGAGCGGACAGCCCCAGCATTTT. This codes for CASSPLEGGTGSGQPQHF. The V gene is TRBV18, the J gene TRBJ1-5; the D gene is possibly TRBD1 (6 bases). V lost 3 bases, J lost 7 bases, and 25 bases lay in between. This CDR3 region has 18 residues. Germline loops: CDR1 KGHSH, CDR2 LQKENI.

The chain has TRBV5-1 and TRBJ1-2; D is possibly TRBD1 (6 bases). CDR3 length equals 17 residues. The V end was cut by 4 bases, the J end by 4 bases, with 23 bases between. Germline lookup yields CDR1 SGHRS and CDR2 YFSETQ. CDR3 bases: TGCGCCAGCAGCCCCGGACAGCTTATACCCAGCACCTATGGCTACACCTTC. It yields the protein CASSPGQLIPSTYGYTF.

This chain joins TRBV21-1 and TRBJ2-3. TRBV21-1 is a listed pseudogene. The CDR3 runs 12 residues. DNA of the CDR3: TGTGCCAGCGTCCGAGACACAGATACGCAGTATTTT. This sequence encodes CASVRDTDTQYF.

The rearrangement joins TRBV6-4 to TRBJ2-7, with D unresolved. Germline CDR1 MRHNA, CDR2 SNTAGT. The CDR3 is 14 amino acids. Deletions cut 8 bases from V and 4 bases from J, with 18 bases between. The CDR3 region has the DNA TGTGCCAGCGCCGAGGCGCTAATCTCTTACGAGCAGTACGTC. Protein product: CASAEALISYEQYV.

The rearrangement links TRBV20-1 to TRBJ2-3; 14 positions match TRBD2. Per the germline V gene, CDR1 is DFQATT and CDR2 is SNEGSKA (reference sequence). CDR3 size: 21 residues. The trim removed 0 bases at V and 2 bases at J, leaving 16 bases unmatched. The CDR3 loop is CSARDYLGLAGGIYNTDTQYF. DNA of the CDR3: TGCAGTGCTAGAGACTACTTAGGACTAGCGGGGGGAATCTATAACACAGATACGCAGTATTTT.

The rearrangement uses TRBV29-1 and TRBJ2-3; TRBD1 might be the D (6 bases). V lost 6 bases and J 8 bases, leaving 12 bases between the germline ends. This CDR3 is 11 amino acids long. Germline V CDR1 and CDR2: SQVTM, ANQGSEA. CDR3 protein: CSVARGGTQYF. DNA of the CDR3: TGCAGCGTCGCCAGGGGCGGTACGCAGTATTTT.

This chain uses TRBV20-1 with TRBJ2-1; the D is unclear. The CDR3 contains 14 residues. V dropped 6 bases and J dropped 6 bases, with 18 bases sitting between them. Per the germline V gene, CDR1 is DFQATT and CDR2 is SNEGSKA (reference sequence). CDR3 sequence: CSAKGLSGSNEQFF. The DNA for the CDR3 is TGCAGTGCCAAGGGTCTATCAGGCTCCAATGAGCAGTTCTTC.